This is a list of T cell receptor beta chains from one sample in a study of blood T cells in healthy people across ages. MiXCR, run by TCRdb on the 5' RACE reads, gives a single entry per CDR3 protein. The sample records roughly 720,000 distinct CDR3 sequences, 53% being singletons. Sequencing was done on a sample of blood. These receptors came from a man older than 75 in good health. The CDR3 runs from the conserved cysteine through the conserved F or W. D genes are given only for firm matches. Only some rows state a clone size, as once, few, many or a class for expanded clones.

few | NA | TRBJ2-5 | TRBV7-2 | CASSLSLGQPKETQYF | TGTGCCAGCAGCTTATCTCTTGGCCAGCCAAAAGAGACCCAGTACTTC
NA | NA | TRBJ1-4 | TRBV7-2 | CASINRAGEKLFF | TGTGCCAGTATTAACAGGGCGGGTGAAAAACTGTTTTTT
NA | NA | TRBJ2-7 | TRBV11-2 | CASSENVGSNEQYF | TGTGCCAGCTCGGAGAACGTGGGCAGCAATGAGCAGTACTTC
NA | NA | TRBJ2-3 | TRBV7-2 | CASKLRSTDTQYF | TGTGCCAGCAAGCTTAGGAGCACAGATACGCAGTATTTT
few | NA | TRBJ2-5 | TRBV11-2 | CASNLQGKGGETQYF | TGTGCCAGCAACTTGCAGGGGAAGGGGGGAGAGACCCAGTACTTC
NA | TRBD2 | TRBJ2-3 | TRBV7-2 | CASSRAGVTDTQYF | TGTGCCAGCAGCAGAGCGGGAGTAACAGATACGCAGTATTTT
NA | TRBD2 | TRBJ2-7 | TRBV5-1 | CASSSLTSGRFSYEQYF | TGCGCCAGCAGCTCGTTGACTAGCGGGAGATTCTCCTACGAGCAGTACTTC
NA | TRBD1 | TRBJ1-2 | TRBV20-1 | CSAKSGQVLGYTF | TGCAGTGCTAAATCCGGACAGGTCCTCGGCTACACCTTC
NA | NA | TRBJ2-1 | TRBV9 | CASSPSLMRDGLYNEQFF | TGTGCCAGCAGCCCCTCTCTGATGCGGGATGGATTATACAATGAGCAGTTCTTC
NA | NA | TRBJ2-3 | TRBV7-2 | CASSPQIPTDTQYF | TGTGCCAGCAGCCCCCAGATTCCAACAGATACGCAGTATTTT
NA | TRBD1 | TRBJ2-1 | TRBV7-2 | CASSLTGVPQRGEQFF | TGTGCCAGCAGCTTAACAGGGGTTCCCCAACGGGGTGAGCAGTTCTTC
NA | NA | TRBJ2-3 | TRBV15 | CATSRDVDTQYF | TGTGCCACCAGCAGAGATGTAGATACGCAGTATTTT
NA | NA | TRBJ2-7 | TRBV27 | CASSFSGVGLSGEQYF | TGTGCCAGCAGTTTCTCGGGCGTTGGGCTTTCAGGCGAGCAGTACTTC
few | NA | TRBJ1-2 | TRBV6-1 | CASSERLPGYTF | TGTGCCAGCAGTGAACGGTTGCCGGGCTACACCTTC
NA | NA | TRBJ2-3 | TRBV2 | CARSAPTDTQYF | TGTGCCAGAAGTGCACCCACAGATACGCAGTATTTT
NA | NA | TRBJ2-7 | TRBV6-5 | CASSYRSGSTYEQYF | TGTGCCAGCAGTTACAGGTCCGGATCGACCTACGAGCAGTACTTC
once | TRBD2 | TRBJ2-1 | TRBV9 | CASSVATAGDLYEQFF | TGTGCCAGCAGCGTAGCTACAGCGGGAGATCTCTATGAGCAGTTCTTC
once | NA | TRBJ2-3 | TRBV18 | CASSPTETKHRYAYF | TGTGCCAGCTCACCGACAGAGACCAAGCACAGATACGCGTATTTT
NA | TRBD2 | TRBJ2-1 | TRBV15 | CATASGRGLHNEQFF | TGTGCCACCGCTAGCGGTAGGGGATTACACAATGAGCAGTTCTTC
NA | NA | TRBJ1-5 | TRBV14 | CASSHLVLCSNQLQHF | TGTGCCAGCAGCCACCTCGTTCTTTGTAGCAATCAGCTCCAGCATTTT
NA | TRBD1 | TRBJ2-1 | TRBV6-5 | CASSYSRPGQGSLTEQFF | TGTGCCAGCAGTTACTCGCGGCCGGGACAGGGTTCATTAACTGAGCAGTTCTTC
NA | TRBD1 | TRBJ2-6 | TRBV2 | CASTPGQGFSGANVLTF | TGTGCCAGCACCCCGGGACAGGGATTCTCTGGGGCCAACGTCCTGACTTTC
few | NA | TRBJ1-2 | TRBV6-5 | CASSYRGSNYGYTF | TGTGCCAGCAGTTACAGGGGTTCTAACTATGGCTACACCTTC
NA | NA | TRBJ2-1 | TRBV3-1 | CASSLTGTNSYNEQFF | TGTGCCAGCAGCCTAACCGGGACCAACTCCTACAATGAGCAGTTCTTC
NA | NA | TRBJ2-7 | TRBV29-1 | CSVDQDNSGYEQYF | TGCAGCGTTGACCAGGACAACTCGGGCTACGAGCAGTACTTC
few | TRBD2 | TRBJ2-7 | TRBV5-1 | CASSLEGLAGLAYEQYF | TGCGCCAGCAGCTTGGAGGGACTAGCGGGACTAGCGTACGAGCAGTACTTC
NA | NA | TRBJ1-2 | TRBV20-1 | CSARQGMGTSNYGYTF | TGCAGTGCTAGACAGGGCATGGGAACTTCTAACTATGGCTACACCTTC
NA | NA | TRBJ2-4 | TRBV11-2 | CASSLSGMGNIQYF | TGTGCCAGCAGCTTATCGGGGATGGGAAACATTCAGTACTTC
NA | NA | TRBJ2-1 | TRBV28 | CASSLTAGSGEQFF | TGTGCCAGCAGTTTAACGGCCGGTAGCGGTGAGCAGTTCTTC
NA | NA | TRBJ2-1 | TRBV7-8 | CASSPRSLASYNEQFF | TGTGCCAGCAGCCCCCGGTCTTTAGCCTCCTACAATGAGCAGTTCTTC
once | NA | TRBJ2-1 | TRBV6-5 | CASSGSPSYNEQFF | TGTGCCAGCTCCGGGAGCCCCTCCTACAATGAGCAGTTCTTC
NA | NA | TRBJ2-7 | TRBV20-1 | CSALRGGSSYNEQYF | TGCAGTGCTCTCAGGGGCGGGAGCTCCTACAATGAGCAGTACTTC
NA | TRBD1 | TRBJ2-7 | TRBV7-6 | CASSRGQGGAYEQYF | TGTGCCAGCAGCCGAGGACAGGGTGGCGCCTACGAGCAGTACTTC
few | TRBD1 | TRBJ2-7 | TRBV9 | CASSNGDRDYEQYF | TGTGCCAGCAGCAATGGGGACAGGGACTACGAGCAGTACTTC
NA | NA | TRBJ1-2 | TRBV20-1 | CSAKDEGYGYTF | TGCAGTGCTAAAGACGAGGGCTATGGCTACACCTTC
few | TRBD2 | TRBJ2-1 | TRBV4-1 | CASSLAGGTFYNEQFF | TGCGCCAGCAGCCTAGCGGGAGGAACCTTCTACAATGAGCAGTTCTTC
NA | TRBD1 | TRBJ2-1 | TRBV5-1 | CASSQDRRYNEQFF | TGCGCCAGCAGCCAGGACAGGAGATACAATGAGCAGTTCTTC
NA | NA | TRBJ1-1 | TRBV6-7 | CASSYSKQLYTEAFF | TGTGCCAGCAGTTACTCGAAACAGCTATACACTGAAGCTTTCTTT
NA | NA | TRBJ1-2 | TRBV3-1 | CASSPSGTSAYGYTF | TGTGCCAGCAGCCCCTCCGGGACTTCGGCCTATGGCTACACCTTC
few | TRBD2 | TRBJ2-7 | TRBV4-1 | CASSLRSGTSKEQYF | TGCGCCAGCAGCCTCCGCTCCGGGACTAGCAAGGAGCAGTACTTC
NA | TRBD2 | TRBJ2-3 | TRBV20-1 | CSALQAGVADTQYF | TGCAGTGCTCTTCAAGCGGGGGTGGCGGATACGCAGTATTTT
NA | TRBD2 | TRBJ2-3 | TRBV2 | CASGRDGDAYF | TGTGCCAGCGGGAGGGATGGAGACGCGTATTTT
few | NA | TRBJ2-7 | TRBV3-1 | CASSHQRRGLGYEQYF | TGTGCCAGCAGCCATCAGAGGAGGGGCCTCGGGTACGAGCAGTACTTC
few | NA | TRBJ2-6 | TRBV25-1 | CASTSHSPGANVLTF | TGTGCCAGCACCTCCCACTCGCCTGGGGCCAACGTCCTGACTTTC
NA | NA | TRBJ2-1 | TRBV29-1 | CSVVGGDSSYNEQFF | TGCAGCGTTGTAGGAGGGGACAGCTCCTACAATGAGCAGTTCTTC
few | NA | TRBJ2-7 | TRBV7-8 | CASSRGGFYEQYF | TGTGCCAGCAGCAGAGGAGGGTTCTACGAGCAGTACTTC
NA | NA | TRBJ1-1 | TRBV29-1 | CSAADRLLNTEAFF | TGCAGCGCTGCTGACAGGTTGCTGAACACTGAAGCTTTCTTT
NA | NA | TRBJ2-1 | TRBV7-2 | CASSLESGAPNEQFF | TGTGCCAGCAGCTTAGAATCGGGAGCCCCCAATGAGCAGTTCTTC
NA | NA | TRBJ2-3 | TRBV27 | CASSSQHTDTQYF | TGTGCCAGCAGCTCCCAGCACACAGATACGCAGTATTTT
NA | TRBD2 | TRBJ2-7 | TRBV29-1 | CSVGSSGYEQYF | TGCAGCGTTGGGTCTAGCGGGTACGAGCAGTACTTC
NA | NA | TRBJ2-5 | TRBV24-1 | CATSDRRTDRRETQYF | TGTGCCACCAGTGACCGCAGAACGGACCGGCGGGAGACCCAGTACTTC
NA | NA | TRBJ1-5 | TRBV9 | CASSVSGGRNQPQHF | TGTGCCAGCAGCGTTTCCGGGGGCCGCAATCAGCCCCAGCATTTT
NA | TRBD1 | TRBJ2-7 | TRBV19 | CASSILDREVNEQYF | TGTGCCAGTAGTATCCTGGACAGGGAAGTAAACGAGCAGTACTTC
few | NA | TRBJ2-7 | TRBV29-1 | CSVIRDGTYEQYF | TGCAGCGTCATCCGGGACGGGACCTACGAGCAGTACTTC
NA | NA | TRBJ2-3 | TRBV20-1 | CSARIGTSRTDTQYF | TGCAGTGCTAGAATAGGAACTAGCAGGACAGATACGCAGTATTTT
NA | NA | TRBJ2-1 | TRBV7-3 | CASSTGTYNEQFF | TGTGCCAGCAGCACCGGGACTTACAATGAGCAGTTCTTC
NA | TRBD2 | TRBJ2-7 | TRBV7-9 | CASSTEGRGANEQYF | TGTGCCAGCAGTACAGAAGGGCGGGGGGCGAACGAGCAGTACTTC
NA | TRBD2 | TRBJ2-3 | TRBV25-1 | CASRLAGGPATQYF | TGTGCCAGCAGATTAGCGGGAGGGCCGGCGACGCAGTATTTT
NA | TRBD2 | TRBJ2-3 | TRBV3-1 | CASSQELAPSGSWDMQYF | TGTGCCAGCAGCCAAGAGTTAGCCCCTAGCGGGAGTTGGGATATGCAGTATTTT
NA | NA | TRBJ2-3 | TRBV20-1 | CSAPSGSVGGHRYAYF | TGCAGTGCCCCTAGTGGGAGCGTAGGGGGGCACAGATACGCGTATTTT